Shown below are 25 T cell receptor beta chains from a single sample sequenced in a study of shared clonotypes between healthy human individuals (dated by TCRdb to between 2020 and 2021). The library was produced with the immunoSEQ multiplex PCR assay. Imported from immuneACCESS, the table was reduced by TCRdb to in-frame sequences with V and J called. These copies leave out some clones; in studies compared against another copy, an unresolved V gene accounts for under half, and the cause of the remainder is not known. This sample gives roughly 1 million clones in total; 65% to 80% of them show up just once. Together, the top ten hold around 1.5% of the sample. Sample: memory CD4+ T cells sorted from blood. The cell subset or site label on this specimen signifies: CD45RA-negative fraction. These TCRs come from a man between 18 and 35 years old in good health.

This sequence joins TRBV6-6 and TRBJ2-2; tentatively, D is TRBD1 or TRBD2 (5 bases each). The CDR3 runs 16 residues. V gave up 3 bases and J gave up 4 bases, with 15 bases separating them. The germline V gene encodes CDR1 MNHNY and CDR2 SVGAGI (reference sequence). CDR3 amino acids: CASSYQGPPGTGELFF. The CDR3 DNA reads as TGTGCCAGCAGTTATCAGGGACCGCCAGGCACCGGGGAGCTGTTTTTT.

This chain links TRBV1 with TRBJ2-3; TRBD1 is taken as the D call from the table, unchecked against the DNA. TRBV1 is deemed a pseudogene. The CDR3 runs 16 residues. The CDR3 DNA reads TGCACCAGCAGCCACCAACAGGGGGGACGGACAGATACGCAGTATTTT. It encodes CTSSHQQGGRTDTQYF.

The chain joins TRBV5-1 to TRBJ2-2, with D perhaps matching TRBD1 (6 bases). Germline assignment: CDR1 SGHRS and CDR2 YFSETQ. The CDR3 loop spans 17 amino acids. Deletions cut 0 bases from V and 5 bases from J, with 17 bases between. CDR3 in DNA: TGCGCCAGCAGCTTGGCCAGGGCAGGGGTAGCGACCGGGGAGCTGTTTTTT. This sequence encodes CASSLARAGVATGELFF.

The CDR3 spells CASSLNSDSYNSPLHF. For the CDR3, the DNA is TGTGCCAGCAGCTTGAATTCCGACTCCTATAATTCACCCCTCCACTTT. This chain joins TRBV5-5 and TRBJ1-6; D is undetermined. Germline CDR1 reads SGHKS; CDR2 reads YYEKEE (reference sequence). CDR3 length equals 16 residues. Trimming took 1 base from V and 0 from J, leaving 8 bases between them.

This chain uses TRBV10-3 with TRBJ2-5, with D hard to call. V was shortened by 0 bases and J by 2 bases, with 10 bases between the two germline ends. In germline, CDR1 is ENHRY, CDR2 SYGVKD. The CDR3 is made up of 15 amino acids. The CDR3 here is CAISESVARQETQYF. The CDR3 coding sequence is TGTGCCATCAGTGAGTCGGTAGCTCGGCAAGAGACCCAGTACTTC.

This chain uses TRBV27 with TRBJ1-5, with D hard to call. The CDR3 contains 15 residues. Germline assignment: CDR1 MNHEY and CDR2 SMNVEV (reference sequence). Deletions cut 3 bases from V and 0 bases from J, with 9 bases between. The CDR3 is CASSLARYSNQPQHF. The CDR3 region has the DNA TGTGCCAGCAGTTTGGCGCGGTATAGCAATCAGCCCCAGCATTTT.

The chain uses TRBV7-8 and TRBJ2-2, with TRBD1 matching over 8 bases. This CDR3 spans 17 amino acids. J lost 2 bases, V lost 4 bases, and 9 bases had no gene match. Per germline, CDR1 SGHVS and CDR2 FQNEAQ. DNA for the CDR3: TGTGCCAGCAGCTCGACAGGGGCGTTTATAAACACCGGGGAGCTGTTTTTT. This codes for CASSSTGAFINTGELFF. Drawing the rest from reference TRBV7-8 and TRBJ2-2, the complete variable domain is GAGVSQSPRYKVAKRGQDVALRCDPISGHVSLFWYQQALGQGPEFLTYFQNEAQLDKSGLPSDRFFAERPEGSVSTLKIQRTQQEDSAVYLCASSSTGAFINTGELFFGEGSRLTVL.

V is TRBV5-1 and J is TRBJ2-7, with TRBD1 matching over 7 bases. This CDR3 region has 15 residues. The V segment lost 4 bases and the J segment 0 bases; nucleotides outside the gene matches: 7. Germline-derived CDR1 and CDR2 are SGHRS and YFSETQ. The CDR3 DNA reads as TGCGCCAGCAGCCAGACAGGGCAGAGCTCCTACGAGCAGTACTTC. Translation: CASSQTGQSSYEQYF.

The rearrangement uses TRBV19 and TRBJ1-1; D is undetermined. Germline V gene lookup returns CDR1 LNHDA and CDR2 SQIVND (reference sequence). The germline V and J ends were trimmed by 6 bases and 6 bases, with 11 bases remaining between them. This CDR3 has 12 amino acids. The CDR3 here is CASSPNRPEAFF. For the CDR3, the DNA is TGTGCCAGTAGCCCGAACCGGCCTGAAGCTTTCTTT. The entire variable domain, with the rest obtained from reference TRBV19 and TRBJ1-1, is as follows: DGGITQSPKYLFRKEGQNVTLSCEQNLNHDAMYWYRQDPGQGLRLIYYSQIVNDFQKGDIAEGYSVSREKKESFPLTVTSAQKNPTAFYLCASSPNRPEAFFGQGTRLTVV.

As regards this clone: The sample carries other DNA sequences with the same CDR3. The chain combines TRBV27 with TRBJ1-1; D unresolved. V lost 0 bases and J 1 base, leaving 6 bases between the germline ends. There are 14 residues in the CDR3. CDR1 is MNHEY and CDR2 is SMNVEV in the germline V gene (reference sequence). The DNA for the CDR3 is TGTGCCAGCAGTTTATCTCTTGGGAACACTGAAGCTTTCTTT. Amino acid sequence: CASSLSLGNTEAFF.

This chain connects TRBV7-9 to TRBJ2-3; 9 bases fit TRBD2. CDR1 is SEHNR and CDR2 is FQNEAQ in the germline V gene (reference sequence). The ends lost 2 bases at V and 6 bases at J; junction bases unmatched: 12. The CDR3 sequence is 17 residues long. The CDR3 protein is CASSLNVGGGREDTQYF. CDR3 coding DNA: TGTGCCAGCAGCTTAAATGTTGGTGGCGGGAGGGAGGATACGCAGTATTTT.

V usage is TRBV20-1 and J usage is TRBJ2-7; the match to TRBD2 covers 7 bases. The CDR3 contains 10 residues. V lost 5 bases, J lost 10 bases, and 5 bases stayed unmatched. Germline CDR1 DFQATT, CDR2 SNEGSKA (reference sequence). Here the CDR3 reads CSAGPSGQYF. The DNA of the CDR3 is TGCAGTGCTGGCCCTAGCGGACAGTACTTC.

This rearrangement joins TRBV30 to TRBJ2-7; D unclear. Trimming shortened V by 3 bases and J by 1 base, and 7 bases separated the two germline ends. CDR1 is GTSNPN and CDR2 is SVGIG in the germline V gene (reference sequence). The CDR3 extends over 12 amino acids. The CDR3 sequence: CAWRRYSYEQYF. The CDR3 nucleotides read TGTGCCTGGAGGCGTTATTCCTACGAGCAGTACTTC. The full variable domain, completed using reference TRBV30 and TRBJ2-7, is SQTIHQWPATLVQPVGSPLSLECTVEGTSNPNLYWYRQAAGRGLQLLFYSVGIGQISSEVPQNLSASRPQDRQFILSSKKLLLSDSGFYLCAWRRYSYEQYFGPGTRLTVT.

The chain joins TRBV5-8 to TRBJ1-1; possibly TRBD1 for D (6 bases). Germline V gives CDR1 SGHTS, CDR2 YDEGEE. V shed 4 bases and J shed 11 bases, with 18 bases lying between them. This CDR3 spans 13 amino acids. The CDR3 DNA is TGTGCCAGCAGCCGGGACATGGGAGATGACGCTTTCTTT. It codes for CASSRDMGDDAFF. The variable domain in full, with the rest retrieved from reference TRBV5-8 and TRBJ1-1, is EAGVTQSPTHLIKTRGQQATLRCSPISGHTSVYWYQQALGLGLQFLLWYDEGEERNRGNFPPRFSGRQFPNYSSELNVNALELEDSALYLCASSRDMGDDAFFGQGTRLTVV.

This clone was seen more than once but under ten times. This chain links TRBV30 with TRBJ2-2; 7 bases line up with TRBD2. In germline, CDR1 is GTSNPN, CDR2 SVGIG (reference sequence). This CDR3 comprises 15 residues. The J segment lost 4 bases and the V segment lost 0 bases, leaving 5 bases of the junction unmatched. For the CDR3, the DNA is TGTGCCTGGAGTGTACAACTAGCGCGCACCGGGGAGCTGTTTTTT. Protein: CAWSVQLARTGELFF.

The chain joins TRBV6-5 to TRBJ2-2; 10 nucleotides align to TRBD2. The V segment lost 7 bases and the J segment 10 bases; nucleotides outside the gene matches: 12. This CDR3 comprises 15 residues. Germline CDR1 reads MNHEY; CDR2 reads SVGAGI. The CDR3 DNA follows: TGTGCCAGCATGAGTGGAGCGGGAGGGCCCGAGGAGCTGTTTTTT. It specifies CASMSGAGGPEELFF.

The rearrangement joins TRBV6-1 to TRBJ1-1; D call uncertain. Germline V gene lookup returns CDR1 MNHNS and CDR2 SASEGT. V was cut by 6 bases and J by 1 base, with 15 bases left in between. The CDR3 extends over 15 amino acids. In nucleotides, the CDR3 is TGTGCCAGCAGCAGAGCCTTGACCGCGAACACTGAAGCTTTCTTT. Its translation is CASSRALTANTEAFF.

The chain combines TRBV6-1 with TRBJ2-7; 7 bases align to TRBD1. The J segment lost 6 bases and the V segment lost 2 bases, leaving 13 bases of the junction unmatched. From germline, CDR1 is MNHNS and CDR2 SASEGT. CDR3 length: 16 residues. The CDR3 region has the DNA TGTGCCAGCAGTGAACTTCACACAGGGGTAGGTTCCGAGCAGTACTTC. Its protein is CASSELHTGVGSEQYF.

The J gene is TRBJ2-1, the V gene TRBV7-3, with 7 positions matching TRBD2. The CDR3 is 14 amino acids. Germline V gene sequence: CDR1 SGHTA, CDR2 FQGTGA. J was trimmed by 8 bases and V by 2 bases; bases with no gene match: 6. CDR3 residues: CASSLGLVGHEQFF. The CDR3 coding sequence is TGTGCCAGCAGCTTAGGACTAGTGGGTCATGAGCAGTTCTTC.

This chain uses TRBV10-3 with TRBJ1-3; a weak D match, TRBD1 (6 bases). Trimming stripped 4 bases from V and 0 bases from J, with 13 bases between. There are 16 residues in the CDR3. Germline-derived CDR1 and CDR2 are ENHRY and SYGVKD. The CDR3 DNA is TGTGCCATCAGTGGCCTTGACAGGAACTCTGGAAACACCATATATTTT. Translating it yields CAISGLDRNSGNTIYF.

The chain links TRBV11-3 to TRBJ2-7, with 9 nucleotides matching TRBD2. This CDR3 has 19 residues. Trimming cost V 3 bases and J 0 bases; bases outside gene matches: 15. The germline CDR1 and CDR2 sequences are SGHNT and YENEEA. The CDR3 DNA follows: TGTGCCAGCAGCTTCGAACCCCCTGGGGCTAGCGGGATCTCCTACGAGCAGTACTTC. Translating it yields CASSFEPPGASGISYEQYF.

This clone appeared a single time. The V gene is TRBV5-6, the J gene TRBJ2-7; TRBD1 or TRBD2 may be the D gene (5 bases each). Germline lookup yields CDR1 SGHDT and CDR2 YYEEEE. Between the trimmed V and J ends, which lost 1 base and 5 bases, there was a span of 7 bases. This CDR3 contains 12 residues. CDR3: CASSLRGDEQYF. CDR3 nucleotides: TGTGCCAGCAGCTTGAGAGGGGACGAGCAGTACTTC.

The V gene is TRBV10-3, the J gene TRBJ2-2; possibly TRBD1 for D (5 bases). Deletions cut 2 bases from V and 4 bases from J, with 8 bases between. The germline CDR1 and CDR2 sequences are ENHRY and SYGVKD. The CDR3 has 14 amino acids. CDR3 nucleotides: TGTGCCATCAGTGAGGGGCAGGGCACCGGGGAGCTGTTTTTT. This codes for CAISEGQGTGELFF.

This clone appeared a few times. The chain has TRBV5-8 and TRBJ1-5, with 10 bases fitting TRBD1. CDR1 SGHTS and CDR2 YDEGEE come from the germline V gene. V shed 4 bases and J 2 bases; nucleotides not matched to a gene: 3. This CDR3 region has 15 residues. DNA for the CDR3: TGTGCCAGCAGCAGACAGGGGGCTGGCAATCAGCCCCAGCATTTT. Its protein is CASSRQGAGNQPQHF.

The CDR3 DNA reads as TGCGCCAGCAGCTTCGCAGGAGACACCGGGGAGCTGTTTTTT. Amino acids: CASSFAGDTGELFF. The chain recombines TRBV5-1 with TRBJ2-2; D is unresolved. CDR1 SGHRS and CDR2 YFSETQ come from the germline V gene. The V end was cut by 2 bases, the J end by 3 bases, with 8 bases between. This CDR3 contains 14 residues.